The 17 T cell receptor beta chains below come from one sample, sequenced in a study of OX40 agonist ivuxolimab in advanced cancers. Library preparation was by the immunoSEQ multiplex PCR assay. TCRdb re-hosts the immuneACCESS table, in-frame sequences only. Its copies lack some clones; in the studies checked, an unresolved V gene accounts for under half of them, and the cause for the rest is not known. The sample yields around 100,000 clones; 89% were counted once. The ten largest make up 0.15% to 0.2% of the sample. The sequenced sample was CD4+ or CD8+ T cells sorted from blood, obtained in a trial of the OX40 agonist ivuxolimab. The receptor set was obtained from an adult with an advanced solid tumor such as melanoma, head and neck, liver or kidney cancer.

The gene calls are TRBV5-4 and TRBJ2-2; 9 nucleotides match TRBD2. Looked up from germline, CDR1 is SGHNT and CDR2 is YYREEE (reference sequence). The V segment lost 5 bases and the J segment 5 bases; nucleotides outside the gene matches: 7. The CDR3 has 15 residues. CDR3 protein: CASRESGRQTGELFF. The CDR3, as DNA: TGTGCCAGCAGGGAAAGCGGGAGGCAAACCGGGGAGCTGTTTTTT. Full variable domain (outside the CDR3, taken from reference TRBV5-4 and TRBJ2-2): ETGVTQSPTHLIKTRGQQVTLRCSSQSGHNTVSWYQQALGQGPQFIFQYYREEENGRGNFPPRFSGLQFPNYSSELNVNALELDDSALYLCASRESGRQTGELFFGEGSRLTVL.

CDR3 protein: CASSFDRITDTQYF. Here the CDR3 DNA reads TGCGCCAGCAGCTTCGACAGGATCACAGATACGCAGTATTTT. The chain recombines TRBV5-1 with TRBJ2-3; TRBD1 might be the D (6 bases). This CDR3 has 14 amino acids. From germline, CDR1 is SGHRS and CDR2 YFSETQ. Trimming took 2 bases from V and 2 from J, leaving 9 bases between them.

The chain is built from TRBV29-1 and TRBJ1-1; 7 nucleotides line up with TRBD1. The ends lost 4 bases at V and 10 bases at J; junction bases unmatched: 15. CDR3 size: 14 residues. Germline-derived CDR1 and CDR2 are SQVTM and ANQGSEA. The CDR3 loop is CSVGDSRYPGRAFF. The CDR3 nucleotides are TGCAGCGTTGGGGACAGCCGGTACCCGGGGAGAGCTTTCTTT.

V is TRBV9 and J is TRBJ2-3, with D tentatively TRBD2 (6 bases). Trimming removed 0 bases from V and 3 bases from J, with 11 bases in between. Germline V CDR1 and CDR2: SGDLS, YYNGEE. The CDR3 has 15 amino acids. DNA for the CDR3: TGTGCCAGCAGCGTAGACGGGAGTTGGACAGATACGCAGTATTTT. It specifies CASSVDGSWTDTQYF.

The J gene is TRBJ2-3, the V gene TRBV29-1, with D unclear. From germline, CDR1 is SQVTM and CDR2 ANQGSEA. Trimming took 5 bases from V and 2 from J, leaving 5 bases between them. The CDR3 consists of 11 residues. The chain's CDR3 is CSVSSTDTQYF. In DNA, the CDR3 is TGCAGCGTTTCGTCCACAGATACGCAGTATTTT.

The V and J genes are TRBV11-2 and TRBJ2-3; D possibly matches TRBD1 or TRBD2 (6 bases each). Looked up from germline, CDR1 is SGHAT and CDR2 is FQNNGV. This CDR3 has 13 residues. Trimming shortened V by 10 bases and J by 6 bases, and 17 bases separated the two germline ends. The CDR3 spells CATLRGRWDTQYF. The CDR3 DNA follows: TGTGCCACCCTAAGGGGGAGGTGGGATACGCAGTATTTT.

This clone was observed once. Here the CDR3 DNA reads TGTGCCAGCAGCTTAATGCGGGGTAACGCCTACGAGCAGTACTTC. It specifies CASSLMRGNAYEQYF. This chain joins TRBV7-8 and TRBJ2-7, with TRBD2 as a possible D gene (6 bases). The germline V gene has CDR1 SGHVS and CDR2 FQNEAQ. The CDR3 contains 15 residues. Deletions cut 2 bases from V and 2 bases from J, with 13 bases between.

The chain has TRBV19 and TRBJ1-5; D is unresolved. The CDR3 runs 14 residues. The germline V gene encodes CDR1 LNHDA and CDR2 SQIVND (reference sequence). V was trimmed by 3 bases and J by 5 bases, leaving 11 bases between them. The CDR3 sequence is CASSIISSYQPQHF. DNA of the CDR3: TGTGCCAGTAGTATTATAAGCAGTTATCAGCCCCAGCATTTT.

This chain connects TRBV5-4 to TRBJ2-5, with 7 bases identical to TRBD1. The V segment lost 3 bases and the J segment 1 base; nucleotides outside the gene matches: 3. Germline V gives CDR1 SGHNT, CDR2 YYREEE (reference sequence). This CDR3 comprises 14 residues. The CDR3 DNA is TGTGCCAGCAGCTGGACAGGTATCCAAGAGACCCAGTACTTC. It is translated as CASSWTGIQETQYF.

This CDR3 is CASSTRWDEQYF. CDR3 sequence (DNA): TGTGCCAGTAGTACACGGTGGGACGAGCAGTACTTC. The rearrangement uses TRBV19 and TRBJ2-7; D gene unclear. V was cut by 4 bases and J by 5 bases, with 9 bases left in between. This CDR3 spans 12 amino acids. CDR1 and CDR2 (germline): LNHDA, SQIVND (reference sequence).

The chain is built from TRBV28 and TRBJ2-1; 9 nucleotides line up with TRBD2. J was trimmed by 2 bases and V by 5 bases; bases with no gene match: 7. Germline V gene sequence: CDR1 MDHEN, CDR2 SYDVKM. The CDR3 is 16 amino acids. CDR3 nucleotide sequence: TGTGCCAGCAGTCCGAATGGACTAGCGACCTACAATGAGCAGTTCTTC. Translating it yields CASSPNGLATYNEQFF.

This chain joins TRBV30 and TRBJ2-5; D is undetermined. Trimming removed 4 bases at V and 5 bases at J, with 8 bases between. The CDR3 runs to 11 residues. CDR1 is GTSNPN, CDR2 SVGIG, per germline (reference sequence). For the CDR3, the DNA is TGTGCCTGGACCCTCGGGGAGACCCAGTACTTC. Protein product: CAWTLGETQYF.

The V call is TRBV27, the J call TRBJ2-4, with 12 bases that match TRBD2. This CDR3 region has 17 residues. The V gene end was trimmed by 2 bases and the J gene end by 1 base; junction bases not matched to a gene: 3. Germline-derived CDR1 and CDR2 are MNHEY and SMNVEV (reference sequence). Here the CDR3 DNA reads TGTGCCAGCAGTTTACGTCTAGCGGGGGGGGCCAAAAACATTCAGTACTTC. Translating gives CASSLRLAGGAKNIQYF.

The chain uses TRBV10-2 and TRBJ1-3; D is undetermined. The V gene lost 2 bases and the J gene lost 5 bases, with 7 bases spanning the gap. The CDR3 contains 13 residues. Per the germline V gene, CDR1 is WSHSY and CDR2 is SAAADI. The chain's CDR3 is CASSESQRNTIYF. The DNA of the CDR3 is TGCGCCAGCAGTGAGAGTCAAAGAAACACCATATATTTT.

This clone was recorded a few times. V usage is TRBV6-5 and J usage is TRBJ1-2; D uncertain. V was pared by 6 bases and J by 7 bases, with 15 bases between. CDR1 MNHEY and CDR2 SVGAGI come from the germline V gene. The CDR3 runs 13 residues. The CDR3 nucleotides read TGTGCCAGCAGCCCTCCGGGGTGGGGTGGCTACACCTTC. It is translated as CASSPPGWGGYTF.

For the CDR3, the DNA is TGTGCCAGCAGCTCGATTACCTTATATGGCTACACCTTC. Its protein is CASSSITLYGYTF. The rearrangement joins TRBV7-9 to TRBJ1-2; D gene unclear. With 4 bases removed from V and 5 bases from J, the gap between germline ends came to 11 bases. The germline gives CDR1 SEHNR, CDR2 FQNEAQ (reference sequence). The CDR3 has 13 amino acids.

This chain joins TRBV2 and TRBJ1-2, with 8 bases aligning to TRBD1. Trimming at V came to 4 bases and at J to 8 bases, leaving 12 bases not matched to a gene. Per germline, CDR1 SNHLY and CDR2 FYNNEI. The CDR3 is 15 amino acids. CDR3 in amino acids: CASSADRDRLRGYTF. The CDR3 bases are TGTGCCAGCAGTGCGGACAGGGATCGGTTACGGGGCTACACCTTC. The variable domain in full, with the rest retrieved from reference TRBV2 and TRBJ1-2, is EPEVTQTPSHQVTQMGQEVILRCVPISNHLYFYWYRQILGQKVEFLVSFYNNEISEKSEIFDDQFSVERPDGSNFTLKIRSTKLEDSAMYFCASSADRDRLRGYTFGSGTRLTVV.